This T cell receptor (beta chain) was identified in a study of cytomegalovirus exposure and HLA in healthy donors. Amplification used 60 Vbeta primers and 13 Jbeta primers. Produced via immunoSEQ multiplex PCR; TCRdb's table is partial and in-frame only. The sample yields under 200,000 clones, roughly 73% seen once. This CDR3 is built from 16 residues. Deletions cut 2 bases from V and 1 base from J, with 14 bases between. Germline assignment: CDR1 SGHVS and CDR2 FNYEAQ. Donors likely had unrecorded immune exposures despite being nominally healthy when sampled. With regard to this clone: The antigen is undetermined.

Points from the study as a whole: A previous analysis found most TCR beta V segments productive roughly 87% or roughly 30% of the time. It is likely that the observed cluster of highly shared sequence variants was a sequencing artifact.

This clonotype was obtained from a middle-aged woman in good health and CMV-seropositive. Sequenced input: PBMCs. V and J are TRBV7-6 and TRBJ1-2; possible D gene TRBD1, 6 bases. CDR3 nucleotides: TGTGCCAGCAGCTTACGTTCCCGGGACAATAACTATGGCTACACCTTC. It is translated as CASSLRSRDNNYGYTF.